This T cell receptor beta chain was captured by sequencing in a study of technical replicates of blood from a handful of donors. In its sample, this clone was seen once. The CDR3 extends over 12 amino acids. The germline gives CDR1 SGHTA, CDR2 FQGNSA. V was trimmed by 4 bases and J by 9 bases, leaving 10 bases between them. Data came from immunoSEQ multiplex PCR; TCRdb stores just in-frame clones and leaves some out. The table has some 70,000 clones, roughly 97% seen once; the top ten hold 0.2% to 0.3%. The chain couples TRBV7-2 to TRBJ2-1; tentative D call: TRBD1 (5 bases). Source material: T cells isolated from PBMCs. This receptor was obtained from a human donor in good health. The CDR3 spells CASSSRTIEQFF. The CDR3 nucleotides read TGTGCCAGCAGCTCGCGGACAATTGAGCAGTTCTTC.